A selection of T cell receptor beta chains follows, all from one sample in a study of blood T cell repertoires in COVID-19. Measured with immunoSEQ multiplex PCR; TCRdb has only the in-frame clones, and not every one. The sample lists a few hundred thousand clones, roughly 89% occurring once. The sequenced sample was peripheral blood. The origin of the receptors is a middle-aged woman who had recovered from COVID-19. CDR3s leave out the opening cysteine and the closing phenylalanine or tryptophan. Only part of the rows carry a size: once, few, many, or a class if the clone is expanded.

TRBJ1-2 | TRBV28 | once | ASSPSSVGGYYGYT
TRBJ1-3 | TRBV4-1 | NA | ASSQDLGHGNTIY
TRBJ2-1 | TRBV15 | NA | ATSREGRGSYNEQF
TRBJ2-1 | TRBV19 | NA | ASSIGWGQGHEQF
TRBJ1-1 | TRBV28 | NA | ASSRGTGNSDTEAF
TRBJ2-6 | TRBV5-5 | NA | ASSARTGAGANVLT
TRBJ2-2 | TRBV10-3 | once | AISKREDATGELF
TRBJ1-1 | TRBV3-1/TRBV3-2 | once | ASSQHAGGDTEAF
TRBJ2-3 | TRBV10-3 | NA | ATSGLVGPDTQY
TRBJ2-7 | TRBV5-4 | NA | ASSLAGEGYEQY
TRBJ2-3 | TRBV7-6 | few | ASSRVQETDTQY
TRBJ2-3 | TRBV28 | NA | ASSLGSGTLADTQY
TRBJ2-6 | TRBV5-1 | NA | ASSHGQGTAGANVLT
TRBJ2-1 | TRBV19 | NA | ASSIGRGLGYNEQF
TRBJ1-2 | TRBV18 | NA | ASSPPGTGLPYGYT
TRBJ2-3 | TRBV5-1 | NA | ASVGPAAGAGDTQY
TRBJ1-2 | TRBV18 | once | ASSPTGTGVYGYT
TRBJ1-4 | TRBV2 | NA | ASTREAVLGEKLF
TRBJ1-6 | TRBV24-1 | NA | ATSDLVGLCKVSYNSPLH
TRBJ1-5 | TRBV2 | many | ASSDRHNSNQPQH
TRBJ1-5 | TRBV28 | NA | ASSPPNHGQPQH
TRBJ2-3 | TRBV29-1 | NA | SVRGSSTDTQY
TRBJ1-4 | TRBV10-3 | NA | AISVLGPSGGNEKLF
TRBJ2-3 | TRBV10-3 | NA | AVLGQGTDTQY
TRBJ2-3 | TRBV7-8 | NA | ASSPGMGTDTQY